This T cell receptor (beta chain) derives from a study of cytomegalovirus exposure and HLA in healthy donors listed by TCRdb under 2017. Regarding the complete study: An earlier analysis of about 560 of the donors reported 276 Gb of sequence data and 90 million to 120 million unique TCR beta sequences obtained from around 190 million T cells. An earlier analysis of a few hundred of the donors applied high-throughput TCR beta sequencing to assess whether each TCR beta V gene segment acted as functional or pseudogenic. To study patterns of TCR occurrence, a later analysis re-analyzed previously published TCR beta repertoires from around 670 donors and added high-resolution HLA genotyping. Rather than using new phenotypic data, the later analysis identified candidate immune exposures from TCR beta sequences and from how often those sequences occurred across donors. To predict cytomegalovirus infection status, the study combined high-throughput TCR immunosequencing, statistical association of individual TCRs with disease status, and machine learning. Typing coverage varied by locus: about 620-640 donors for A, B, C, DRB1 and DQB1; about 520 for DQA1; more than 600 for DPA1; more than 450 for DPB1. All discovery cohort repertoires had been generated using a single sequencing platform. The study profiled the T cell repertoires of fewer than 850 subjects by immunosequencing and related them to cytomegalovirus serostatus. Across around 400 genotyped donors of the cohort, an average of about 240,000 unique TCR beta nucleotide sequences per donor were sequenced, and 15% to 20% of those sequences were non-productive. Approximately 310 gigabases of sequencing data and tens of millions of unique TCR sequences were included in an early release covering over 600 HLA-typed donors. Both class I and class II loci were covered by HLA typing, at four-digit resolution. Donor age, sex, ethnicity and CMV serostatus were compiled alongside the repertoire data. In addition to the first cohort of hundreds of subjects, a separate validation cohort of 120 different subjects was used. A later genetic analysis used genome-wide SNP genotypes for about three fifths of the 666 donors, treating that subset as a discovery cohort. Of the 398 genotyped donors, over 65% fell in the genetic ancestry cluster associated with self-reported Caucasian donors. About five DR-DQ haplotypes were treated as single units for association and clustering because of strong linkage in the cohort. The aim of the study was to test whether cataloging public T cell receptors could identify signatures of past pathogen exposure. What the work shows at the level of the full study, not this receptor alone: In a later analysis, HLA-associated TCR beta chains showed more clonal expansion and lower generation probabilities than non-associated chains that were equally common. A further reported finding was that TCR beta sequences accurately predicted the HLA-A and HLA-B alleles for most subjects in the first cohort. In a later genetic analysis, fewer N-insertions in productive TCRs were reported among donors in an Asian-associated ancestry cluster than the roughly 640-donor mean. When HLA alleles, especially DR and DQ, strongly co-occurred, TCR associations were difficult to assign to individual alleles. In an earlier analysis of 587 of the donors, most TCR beta V segments were observed in productive rearrangements about 87% or about 30% of the time, broadly matching IMGT annotations. A total of 150 to 200 TCR beta chains were listed by the study as associated with cytomegalovirus. Some IMGT-functional V segments, including TRBV6-2 and TRBV6-3, could not be distinguished by the 87-base-pair reads and were therefore excluded. The authors suggested that the approach could potentially be generalized to other disease states and immunological phenotypes. The classifier was reported to diagnose cytomegalovirus status with high specificity and sensitivity in both the original cohort and the validation cohort. Only TCR beta chains were sequenced in this cohort, and the absence of alpha or paired-chain data limited detectable features. Sequencing depth was assumed to be roughly uniform across donors in the presence/absence analyses, though that assumption may not hold. Specific HLA alleles were associated with over 15,000 TCR beta sequences at a false discovery rate of 0.05 in a later analysis. According to a later analysis, parvovirus B19, influenza, CMV and Epstein-Barr virus appeared linked to several top co-occurrence clusters. HLA typing was unavailable for some donors at each locus, so association tests used only the typed subset. Most CMV-associated TCR beta chains appeared to be HLA-restricted in a later analysis, and the HLA associations seemed to be driven largely by CMV exposure. Correlated functional status among segregating V segments might reflect linkage disequilibrium, but an unknown experimental factor could not be ruled out. While some public TCRs were present in many individuals, most TCR sequences turned up only very rarely across donors. According to a later analysis, TCR association rates differed among HLA loci, with DRB1 alleles showing the most associated TCRs and HLA-C alleles showing the fewest. The only immune exposure information available for the cohort was CMV serostatus. In a later genetic analysis, a missense DCLRE1C variant was associated with V-gene and J-gene trimming of TCR beta chains, and the association was replicated in an independent cohort. Because counts were too low, under 20 rarely observed V segments, including chromosome 9 orphons, were left out of the earlier analysis of 500 to 650 of the donors. A cluster of highly shared sequence variants was judged likely to represent a technical artifact of the sequencing pipeline. Three of the identified cytomegalovirus-associated TCR beta chains were confirmed in vitro to be specific for cytomegalovirus antigens.

This clone was detected a few times. The clone's antigen remains unknown. Compared with germline, one end of the junction differs, possibly owing to a read error. Including cysteine and phenylalanine, the CDR3 has 16 amino acids. Kept here is only the CDR3 DNA, which spans 48 bases and is read in frame from base 1. The germline V gene encodes CDR1 SGHRS and CDR2 YFSETQ. Library method: the immunoSEQ multiplex PCR assay. For the multiplex PCR, a mixture combining 60 forward primers for TCR Vbeta segments and 13 reverse primers for TCR Jbeta segments was used. The CDR3 region of rearranged TCR beta genes was amplified from genomic DNA by a multiplex PCR assay. The Illumina HiSeq System was used to sequence the amplified TCR beta libraries as 87-base-pair reads. Per the source publication's procedure: In a later analysis, some 80 million unique TCR beta chains were counted across the roughly 700 repertoires, and about 10 million of these chains were shared by at least two donors. To remove PCR and sequencing errors, raw reads were error-corrected and collapsed into unique sequences using a nearest-neighbor algorithm that merged closely related sequences. Alignment of CDR3 sequences to IMGT reference sequences was used to assign V, D and J gene segments. For a sequence to be retained, a match of at least six nucleotides to both a V gene segment and a J gene segment was required. Rearrangements were called productive when the CDR3 lacked stop codons and stayed in frame with V and J; all others were non-productive. Following IMGT convention, CDR3 was defined as the stretch from the second conserved V-encoded cysteine to the conserved J-encoded phenylalanine. The earlier analysis of 500 to 650 of the donors excluded any sequence lacking an unambiguous match to a single V gene segment. An earlier analysis of 587 of the donors called V segments functional above 56.7% productive rearrangements and segregating when the between-donor standard deviation exceeded 5%. To diagnose cytomegalovirus status from the catalog of TCR beta chain sequences, a statistical classification framework was built. V and J gene assignment, in a later analysis, came from comparing TCR nucleotide sequences with IMGT/GENE-DB human TR gene sequences. A later analysis assigned CDR3 sequences and most-parsimonious VDJ recombination scenarios with the TCRdist pipeline. In a later analysis, each TCR beta chain was defined by its CDR3 amino acid sequence together with its V-gene family, and reads without a unique V-gene family were excluded. A later analysis removed nearly 600 highly shared, low-generation-probability nucleotide sequences to deal with suspected cross-contamination and a sequencing artifact. A later analysis calculated a clonal expansion index for each public chain from normalized within-repertoire ranks of inferred template counts. Generation probabilities in a later analysis came from a VDJ recombination model fitted to out-of-frame rearrangements, and those results were checked against IGoR. Hypergeometric tests were used in a later analysis to score TCR-TCR, TCR-HLA and TCR-CMV co-occurrence, with a repertoire-size bias correction applied to the TCR pairs. In a later analysis, false discovery rates were estimated by permuting HLA or CMV assignments 20 times. A later analysis grouped co-occurring TCRs with DBSCAN, adding TCRdist sequence similarity when clustering within HLA-allele-positive subsets. Co-occurrence clustering excluded repertoires with fewer than 30,000 or more than 120,000 public chains, plus five with anomalous nucleotide sharing. TCRdb stores this immuneACCESS table with in-frame sequences only. Part of the clones is absent; in the studies checked, under half of the shortfall reflects unresolved V genes, and no reason is known for the rest. The D gene and trimming were derived from the DNA, and the V and J assignments and clone size from that table. Here the sample has more than 100,000 clones; about 80% occur a single time. Of the sample, approximately 30% is held by the ten largest clones.

The cohort consisted of 666 healthy bone marrow donors. At the time of sampling, all cohort members were nominally healthy, though unrecorded immune exposures were likely present. The donor tested CMV seropositive, placing the donor among the 250 to 300 seropositive members of the cohort. Each donor provided a peripheral blood sample, and peripheral blood mononuclear cells were used for TCR beta sequencing. Genomic DNA was extracted from the blood cell samples with the Qiagen DNeasy Blood Extraction Kit. The sequence was collected from a man in his sixties in good health and CMV-seropositive. The sequencing sample was made of PBMCs. Recombination linked TRBV5-1 to TRBJ2-2; 7 nucleotides in the junction match TRBD1. The CDR3 amino acid sequence is: CASHLLLTGSHRGAVF. The nucleotides are TGCGCCAGCCACCTCCTATTGACAGGGAGTCACCGGGGAGCTGTTTTT.